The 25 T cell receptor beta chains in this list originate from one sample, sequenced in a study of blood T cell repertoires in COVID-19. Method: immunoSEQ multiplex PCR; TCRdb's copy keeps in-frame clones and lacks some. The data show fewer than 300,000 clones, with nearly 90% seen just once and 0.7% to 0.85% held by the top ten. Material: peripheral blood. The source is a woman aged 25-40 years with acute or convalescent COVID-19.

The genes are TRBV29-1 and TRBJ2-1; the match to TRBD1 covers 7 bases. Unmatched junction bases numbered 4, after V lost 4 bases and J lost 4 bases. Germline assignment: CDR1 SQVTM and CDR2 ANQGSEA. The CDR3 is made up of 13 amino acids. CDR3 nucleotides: TGCAGCGTTGTAATGACAGGGTACAATGAGCAGTTCTTC. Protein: CSVVMTGYNEQFF.

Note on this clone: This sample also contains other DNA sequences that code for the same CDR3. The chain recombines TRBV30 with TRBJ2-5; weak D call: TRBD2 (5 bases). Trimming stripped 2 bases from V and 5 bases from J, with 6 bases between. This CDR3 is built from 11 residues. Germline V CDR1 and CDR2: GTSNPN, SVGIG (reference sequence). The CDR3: CAWSPGETQYF. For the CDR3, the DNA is TGTGCCTGGAGTCCGGGGGAGACCCAGTACTTC.

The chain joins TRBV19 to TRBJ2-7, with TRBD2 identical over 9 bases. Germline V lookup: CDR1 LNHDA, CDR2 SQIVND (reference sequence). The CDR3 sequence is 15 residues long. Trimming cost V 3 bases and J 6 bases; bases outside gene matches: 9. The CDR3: CASSIGSSGNLEQYF. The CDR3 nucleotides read TGTGCCAGTAGTATTGGGTCTAGCGGGAATCTCGAGCAGTACTTC.

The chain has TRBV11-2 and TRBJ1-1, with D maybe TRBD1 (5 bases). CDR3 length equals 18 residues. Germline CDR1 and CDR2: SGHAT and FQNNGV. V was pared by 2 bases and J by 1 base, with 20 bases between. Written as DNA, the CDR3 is TGTGCCAGCAGCTTACCGGGGGGGGAAAAACCCCCGAACACTGAAGCTTTCTTT. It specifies CASSLPGGEKPPNTEAFF.

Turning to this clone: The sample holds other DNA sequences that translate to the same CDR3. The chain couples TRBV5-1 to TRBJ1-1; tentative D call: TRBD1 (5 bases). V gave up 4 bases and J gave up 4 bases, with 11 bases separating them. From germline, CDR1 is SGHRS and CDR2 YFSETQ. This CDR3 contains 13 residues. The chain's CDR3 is CASSLSGGTEAFF. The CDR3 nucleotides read TGCGCCAGCAGCCTGAGCGGGGGCACTGAAGCTTTCTTT.

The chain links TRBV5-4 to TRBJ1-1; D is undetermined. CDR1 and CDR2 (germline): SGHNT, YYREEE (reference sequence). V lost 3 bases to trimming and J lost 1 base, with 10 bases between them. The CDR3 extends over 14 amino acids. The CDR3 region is CASSSPQENTEAFF. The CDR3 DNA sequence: TGTGCCAGCAGCTCCCCCCAGGAGAACACTGAAGCTTTCTTT.

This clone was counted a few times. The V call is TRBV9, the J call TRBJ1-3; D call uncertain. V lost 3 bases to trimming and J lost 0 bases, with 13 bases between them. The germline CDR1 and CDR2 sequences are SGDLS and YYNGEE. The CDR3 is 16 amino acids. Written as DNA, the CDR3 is TGTGCCAGCAGCGAGAACAGTATATCCTCTGGAAACACCATATATTTT. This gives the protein CASSENSISSGNTIYF.

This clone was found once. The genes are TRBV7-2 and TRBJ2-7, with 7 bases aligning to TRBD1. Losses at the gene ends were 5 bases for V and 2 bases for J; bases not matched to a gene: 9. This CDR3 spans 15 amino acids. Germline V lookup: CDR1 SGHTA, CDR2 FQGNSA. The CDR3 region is CASSGSGTETYEQYF. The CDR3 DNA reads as TGTGCCAGCAGCGGATCCGGGACAGAGACCTACGAGCAGTACTTC.

This chain's CDR3 is CAIGALAGGQYF. In DNA, the CDR3 is TGTGCCATCGGGGCCTTAGCGGGAGGCCAGTACTTC. V and J are TRBV10-3 and TRBJ2-5; 10 bases are shared with TRBD2. The length of the CDR3 is 12 residues. The trim removed 8 bases at V and 10 bases at J, leaving 7 bases unmatched. Germline V gene sequence: CDR1 ENHRY, CDR2 SYGVKD.

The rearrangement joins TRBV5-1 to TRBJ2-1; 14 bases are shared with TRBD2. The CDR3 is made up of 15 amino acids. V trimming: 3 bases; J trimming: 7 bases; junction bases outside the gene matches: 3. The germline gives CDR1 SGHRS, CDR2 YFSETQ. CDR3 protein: CASSSGLAGGNEQFF. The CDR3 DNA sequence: TGCGCCAGCAGCTCCGGACTAGCGGGAGGAAATGAGCAGTTCTTC.

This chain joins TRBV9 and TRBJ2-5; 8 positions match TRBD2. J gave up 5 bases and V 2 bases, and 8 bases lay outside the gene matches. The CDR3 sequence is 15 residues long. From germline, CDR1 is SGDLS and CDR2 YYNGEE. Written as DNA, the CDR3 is TGTGCCAGCAGCGTCGGGGGAGCGGGGGTGGAGACCCAGTACTTC. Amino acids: CASSVGGAGVETQYF.

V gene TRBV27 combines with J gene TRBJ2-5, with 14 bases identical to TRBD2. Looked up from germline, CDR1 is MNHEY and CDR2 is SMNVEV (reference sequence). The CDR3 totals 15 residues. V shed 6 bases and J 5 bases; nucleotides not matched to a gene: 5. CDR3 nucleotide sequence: TGTGCCAGCAGGCCGGGACTAGCGGGAGTGGAGACCCAGTACTTC. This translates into CASRPGLAGVETQYF.

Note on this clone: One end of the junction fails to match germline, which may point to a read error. CDR3 sequence reads: CASSGLAGTSHNEQFF. In nucleotides, the CDR3 is TGTGCCAGCAGTGGATTAGCGGGAACCTCCCACAATGAGCAGTTCTTC. The chain couples TRBV6-1 to TRBJ2-1; 8 bases fit TRBD2. CDR3 size: 16 residues. The germline gives CDR1 MNHNS, CDR2 SASEGT.

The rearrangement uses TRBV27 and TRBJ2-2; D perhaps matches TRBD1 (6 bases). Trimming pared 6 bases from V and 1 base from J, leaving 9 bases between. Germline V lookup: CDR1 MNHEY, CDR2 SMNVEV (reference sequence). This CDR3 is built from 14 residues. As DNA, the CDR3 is TGTGCCAGCAGAGACAGGCAGAACACCGGGGAGCTGTTTTTT. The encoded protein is CASRDRQNTGELFF.

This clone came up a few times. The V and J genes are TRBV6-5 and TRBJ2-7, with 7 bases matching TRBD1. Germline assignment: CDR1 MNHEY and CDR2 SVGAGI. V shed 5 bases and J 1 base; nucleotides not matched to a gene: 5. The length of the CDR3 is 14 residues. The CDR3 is CASSPRDSSYEQYF. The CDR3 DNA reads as TGTGCCAGCAGTCCCCGGGACAGTTCCTACGAGCAGTACTTC.

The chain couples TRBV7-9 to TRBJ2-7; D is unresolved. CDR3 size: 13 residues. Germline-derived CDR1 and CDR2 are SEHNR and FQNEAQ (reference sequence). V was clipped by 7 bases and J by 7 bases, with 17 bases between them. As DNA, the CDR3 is TGTGCCAGCACCCACACACCTGAACTAGAGCAGTACTTC. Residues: CASTHTPELEQYF.

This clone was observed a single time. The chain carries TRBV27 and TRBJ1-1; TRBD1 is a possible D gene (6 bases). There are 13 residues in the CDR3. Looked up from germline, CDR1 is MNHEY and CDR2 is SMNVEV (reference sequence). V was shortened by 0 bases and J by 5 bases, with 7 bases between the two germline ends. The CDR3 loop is CASSLSTGTEAFF. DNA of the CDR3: TGTGCCAGCAGTTTATCAACAGGGACTGAAGCTTTCTTT.

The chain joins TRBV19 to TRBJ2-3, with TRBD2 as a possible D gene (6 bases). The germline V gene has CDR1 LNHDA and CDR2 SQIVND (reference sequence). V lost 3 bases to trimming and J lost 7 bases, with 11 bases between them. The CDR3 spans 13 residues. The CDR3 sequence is CASSITSSHTQYF. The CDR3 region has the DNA TGTGCCAGTAGTATTACTAGCAGTCATACGCAGTATTTT.

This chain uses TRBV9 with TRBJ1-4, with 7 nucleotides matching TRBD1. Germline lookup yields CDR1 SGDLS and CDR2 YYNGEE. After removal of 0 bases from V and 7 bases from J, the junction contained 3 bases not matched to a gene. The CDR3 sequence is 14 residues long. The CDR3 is CASSVAGQFEKLFF. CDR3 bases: TGTGCCAGCAGCGTAGCGGGACAGTTTGAAAAACTGTTTTTT.

CDR3 in DNA: TGTGCCAGCAGCTTAGTAGGGACTAGCGGGAGGAGCTCCTACAATGAGCAGTTCTTC. It encodes CASSLVGTSGRSSYNEQFF. The V and J genes are TRBV7-2 and TRBJ2-1, with 15 bases that match TRBD2. V was pared by 1 base and J by 0 bases, with 4 bases of the junction left unmatched. Per germline, CDR1 SGHTA and CDR2 FQGNSA. This CDR3 contains 19 residues.

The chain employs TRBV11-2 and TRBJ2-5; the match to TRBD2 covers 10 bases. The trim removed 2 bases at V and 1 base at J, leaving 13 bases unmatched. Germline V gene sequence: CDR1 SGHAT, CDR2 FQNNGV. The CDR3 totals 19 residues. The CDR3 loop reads CASSLFWGLAGVFQETQYF. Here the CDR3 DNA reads TGTGCCAGCAGCTTATTTTGGGGGCTAGCGGGAGTCTTCCAAGAGACCCAGTACTTC.

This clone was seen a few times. CDR3 bases: TGTGCCAGCAGCGGACAGGGGACTTACACTGAAGCTTTCTTT. This translates into CASSGQGTYTEAFF. The chain joins TRBV9 to TRBJ1-1; 8 bases map to TRBD1. Germline V gene data show CDR1 as SGDLS and CDR2 as YYNGEE. This CDR3 has 14 amino acids. V shed 3 bases, J shed 3 bases, and the junction held 4 bases outside the gene matches.

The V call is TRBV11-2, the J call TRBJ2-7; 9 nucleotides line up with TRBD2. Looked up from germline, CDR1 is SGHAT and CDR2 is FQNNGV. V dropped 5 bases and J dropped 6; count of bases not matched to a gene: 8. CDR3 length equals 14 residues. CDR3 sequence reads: CASSPFSGSSEQYF. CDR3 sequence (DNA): TGTGCCAGCAGCCCATTTAGCGGGAGTAGCGAGCAGTACTTC.

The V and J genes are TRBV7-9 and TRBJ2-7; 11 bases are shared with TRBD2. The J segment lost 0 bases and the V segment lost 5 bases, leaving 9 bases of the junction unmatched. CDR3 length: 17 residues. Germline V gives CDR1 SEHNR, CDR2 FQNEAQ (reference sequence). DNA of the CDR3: TGTGCCAGCAGCGGGGGACTAGCGGCCGTAGGCTCCTACGAGCAGTACTTC. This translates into CASSGGLAAVGSYEQYF.

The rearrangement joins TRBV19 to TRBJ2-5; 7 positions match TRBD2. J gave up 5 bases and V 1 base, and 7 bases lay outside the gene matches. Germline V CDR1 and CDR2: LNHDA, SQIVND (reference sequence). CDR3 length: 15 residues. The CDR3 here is CASSIAGGSGETQYF. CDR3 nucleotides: TGTGCCAGTAGTATAGCTGGCGGGAGTGGGGAGACCCAGTACTTC.